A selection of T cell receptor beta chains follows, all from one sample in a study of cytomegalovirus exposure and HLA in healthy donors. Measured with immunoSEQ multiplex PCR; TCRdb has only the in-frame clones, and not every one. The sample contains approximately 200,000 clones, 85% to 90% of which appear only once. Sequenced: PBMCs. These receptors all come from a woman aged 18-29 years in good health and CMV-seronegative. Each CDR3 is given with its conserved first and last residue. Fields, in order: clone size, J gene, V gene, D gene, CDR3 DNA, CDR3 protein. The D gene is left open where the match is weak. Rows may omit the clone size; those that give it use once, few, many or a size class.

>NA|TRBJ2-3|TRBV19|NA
TGTGCCAGTAGTCCTTTGTGGACAGTCACAGATACGCAGTATTTT
CASSPLWTVTDTQYF
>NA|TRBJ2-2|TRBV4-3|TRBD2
TGCGCCAGCAGCCCGGGACTAGCGGGCGTTCTGACCGGGGAGCTGTTTTTT
CASSPGLAGVLTGELFF
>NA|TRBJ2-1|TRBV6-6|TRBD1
TGTGCCAGCAGTTACCCCGGGGACAGGGTTCGCAATGAGCAGTTCTTC
CASSYPGDRVRNEQFF
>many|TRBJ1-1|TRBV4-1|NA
TGCGCCAGCAGCCAAGATCCTGGAGCGAACACTGAAGCTTTCTTT
CASSQDPGANTEAFF
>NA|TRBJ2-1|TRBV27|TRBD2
TGTGCCAGCAGTCGACTAGCGGGAGAGTCCTACAATGAGCAGTTCTTC
CASSRLAGESYNEQFF
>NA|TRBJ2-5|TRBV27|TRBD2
TGTGCCAGCCGCCTAGCGGGAGCTCTAGAGACCCAGTACTTC
CASRLAGALETQYF
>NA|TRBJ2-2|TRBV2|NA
TGTGCCAGCAGTGAAGTTATTCCCGGGACATTGAACACCGGGGAGCTGTTTTTT
CASSEVIPGTLNTGELFF
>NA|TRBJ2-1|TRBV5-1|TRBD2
TGCGCCAGCAGCTCCTCAGGCGGGGGGCGAAGTGAGCAGTTCTTC
CASSSSGGGRSEQFF
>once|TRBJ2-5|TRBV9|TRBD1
TGTGCCAGCAGCGCAGGGGGACAGGGAGGGGGCCAAGAGACCCAGTACTTC
CASSAGGQGGGQETQYF
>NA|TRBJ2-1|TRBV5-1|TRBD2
TGCGCCAGCAGCCAGGGACTAGCGGGAACCTATGAGCAGTTCTTC
CASSQGLAGTYEQFF
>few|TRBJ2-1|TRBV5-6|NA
TGTGCCAGCAGCTTGATTAAGCAAGAGCAGTTCTTC
CASSLIKQEQFF
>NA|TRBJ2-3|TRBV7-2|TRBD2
TGTGCCAGCAATCCTAGCGGGACCACAGATACGCAGTATTTT
CASNPSGTTDTQYF
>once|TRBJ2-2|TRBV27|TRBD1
TGTGCCAGCAGTTACCGGACAGGGGGCCTGACCACCGGGGAGCTGTTTTTT
CASSYRTGGLTTGELFF
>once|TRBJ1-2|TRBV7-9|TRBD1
TGTGCCAGCAGCCTTACAGGGGGTGACGGCTACACCTTC
CASSLTGGDGYTF
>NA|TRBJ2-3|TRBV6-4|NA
TGTGCCAGCACGGTGACAGATACGCAGTATTTT
CASTVTDTQYF
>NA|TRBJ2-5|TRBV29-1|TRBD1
TGCAGCGTTGAGGGGCAGGGGGCCGGGGAGACCCAGTACTTC
CSVEGQGAGETQYF
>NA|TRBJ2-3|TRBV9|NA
TGTGCCAGCAGCGTAGCGGGAAGAGATACGCAGTATTTT
CASSVAGRDTQYF
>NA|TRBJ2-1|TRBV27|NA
TGTGCCAGCAGTTTATTCCACGGGGAAAACAATGAGCAGTTCTTC
CASSLFHGENNEQFF
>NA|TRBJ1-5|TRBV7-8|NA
TGTGCCAGCAGCTTAGCGATGGGGGGAAATCAGCCCCAGCATTTT
CASSLAMGGNQPQHF
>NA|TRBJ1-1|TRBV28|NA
TGTGCCAGCAGTTTCCGGGGGACCGAAGCTTTCTTT
CASSFRGTEAFF
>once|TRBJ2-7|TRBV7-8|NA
TGTGCCAGCAGCTTAGCGCCGGGGGAGACTTACGAGCAGTACTTC
CASSLAPGETYEQYF
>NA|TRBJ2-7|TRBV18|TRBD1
TGTGCCAGCTCACCACTCACAGGGGGCGAGCAGTACTTC
CASSPLTGGEQYF
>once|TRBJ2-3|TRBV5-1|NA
TGCGCCAGCAGCTTGGTCATCGGCAGGGATACGCAGTATTTT
CASSLVIGRDTQYF
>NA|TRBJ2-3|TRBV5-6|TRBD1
TGTGCCAGCAGTAATGAACAGGGGTGGGGCACAGATACGCAGTATTTT
CASSNEQGWGTDTQYF
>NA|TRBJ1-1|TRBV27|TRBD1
TGTGCCAGCAGTCCTCAGACGTTGACAGGGGAAGAAGGTAGGGTGAACACTGAAGCTTTCTTT
CASSPQTLTGEEGRVNTEAFF
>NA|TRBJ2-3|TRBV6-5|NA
TGTGCCAGCAGTTACGGGAGTTCAACAGATACGCAGTATTTT
CASSYGSSTDTQYF
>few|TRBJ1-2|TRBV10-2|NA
TGCGCCAGCAGTGCGGACACCACCTATGGCTACACCTTC
CASSADTTYGYTF
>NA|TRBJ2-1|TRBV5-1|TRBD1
TGCGCCAGCAGCCGGAACCGGGACAGATACAATGAGCAGTTCTTC
CASSRNRDRYNEQFF
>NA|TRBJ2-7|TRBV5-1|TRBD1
TGCGCCAGCTCCGGGACAGGGGGTGGTGAGCAGTACTTC
CASSGTGGGEQYF
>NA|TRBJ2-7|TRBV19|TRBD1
TGTGCCAGTAGTACGTCCGGGACAGGGAGTTACGAGCAGTACTTC
CASSTSGTGSYEQYF
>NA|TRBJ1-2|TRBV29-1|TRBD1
TGCAGCGCCGGAGTGGACAGGGGTTTCAGGGAGAACTATGGCTACACCTTC
CSAGVDRGFRENYGYTF
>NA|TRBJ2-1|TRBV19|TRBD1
TGTGCCAGTAGTATAGGGGAAACAGGGGTCGATGAGCAGTTCTTC
CASSIGETGVDEQFF
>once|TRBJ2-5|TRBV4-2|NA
TGTGCCAGCAGCCAAGACGCCGGGAGAGAGACCCAGTACTTC
CASSQDAGRETQYF
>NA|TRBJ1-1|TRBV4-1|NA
TGCGCCAGCAGCTCGGGACACGGGCTAAGGAACACTGAAGCTTTCTTT
CASSSGHGLRNTEAFF
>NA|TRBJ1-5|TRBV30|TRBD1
TGTGCCTGGGGGACAGGGGGCAACCAGCCCCAGCATTTT
CAWGTGGNQPQHF
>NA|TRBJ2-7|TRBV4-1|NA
TGCGCCAGCAGCCGGTATCGGACGGGAGCCTACGAGCAGTACTTC
CASSRYRTGAYEQYF
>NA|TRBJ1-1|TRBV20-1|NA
TGCAGGAGTAGCGACAACACTGAAGCTTTCTTT
CRSSDNTEAFF
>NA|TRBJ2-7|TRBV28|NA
TGTGCCAGCGCCTCTCCGGGGAGATCCGAGCAGTACTTC
CASASPGRSEQYF
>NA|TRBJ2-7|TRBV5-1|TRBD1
TGCGCCAGCACCTTTTCCGGGACAGGCTCCTACGAGCAGTACTTC
CASTFSGTGSYEQYF
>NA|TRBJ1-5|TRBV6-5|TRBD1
TGTGCCAGCAGCTTCACAGGGGTCGATCAGCCCCAGCATTTT
CASSFTGVDQPQHF
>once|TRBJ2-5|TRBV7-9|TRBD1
TGTGCCAGCAGCCGAACGGGACAGGGGGTAACCCAGTACTTC
CASSRTGQGVTQYF
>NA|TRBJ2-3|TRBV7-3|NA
TGTGCCAGCAGCGTCTCAGGGGGCACAGATACGCAGTATTTT
CASSVSGGTDTQYF
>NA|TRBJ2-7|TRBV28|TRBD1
TGTGCCACACGGGGGACAGGGAGCTACGAGCAGTACTTC
CATRGTGSYEQYF
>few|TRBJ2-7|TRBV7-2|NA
TGTGCCAGCAGCTTTTCAGGGACCTACGAGCAGTACTTC
CASSFSGTYEQYF
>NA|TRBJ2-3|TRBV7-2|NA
TGTGCCAGCAGCTTTTATGGGGGGAGCACAGATACGCAGTATTTT
CASSFYGGSTDTQYF
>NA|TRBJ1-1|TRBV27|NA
TGTGCCAGCAGTTTATTGTCTCTGCCTGAGGGTGAAGCTTTCTTT
CASSLLSLPEGEAFF
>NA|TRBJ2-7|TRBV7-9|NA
TGTGCCAGCAGCCCAGGGAATATAGGGTATCACGAGCAGTACTTC
CASSPGNIGYHEQYF
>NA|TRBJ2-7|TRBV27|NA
TGTGCCAGCAGTGGAGGACCCTACTACGAGCAGTACTTC
CASSGGPYYEQYF